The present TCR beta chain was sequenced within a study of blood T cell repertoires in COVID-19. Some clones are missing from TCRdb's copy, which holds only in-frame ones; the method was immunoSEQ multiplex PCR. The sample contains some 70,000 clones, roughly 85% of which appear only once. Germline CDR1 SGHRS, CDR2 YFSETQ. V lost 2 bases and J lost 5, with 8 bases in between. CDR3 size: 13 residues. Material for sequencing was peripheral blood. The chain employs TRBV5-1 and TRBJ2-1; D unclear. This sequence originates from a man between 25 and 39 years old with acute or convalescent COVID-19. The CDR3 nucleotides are TGCGCCAGCAGCTTACCACATGACAATGAGCAGTTCTTC. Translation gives CASSLPHDNEQFF. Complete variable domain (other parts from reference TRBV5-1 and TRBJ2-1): KAGVTQTPRYLIKTRGQQVTLSCSPISGHRSVSWYQQTPGQGLQFLFEYFSETQRNKGNFPGRFSGRQFSNSRSEMNVSTLELGDSALYLCASSLPHDNEQFFGPGTRLTVL.